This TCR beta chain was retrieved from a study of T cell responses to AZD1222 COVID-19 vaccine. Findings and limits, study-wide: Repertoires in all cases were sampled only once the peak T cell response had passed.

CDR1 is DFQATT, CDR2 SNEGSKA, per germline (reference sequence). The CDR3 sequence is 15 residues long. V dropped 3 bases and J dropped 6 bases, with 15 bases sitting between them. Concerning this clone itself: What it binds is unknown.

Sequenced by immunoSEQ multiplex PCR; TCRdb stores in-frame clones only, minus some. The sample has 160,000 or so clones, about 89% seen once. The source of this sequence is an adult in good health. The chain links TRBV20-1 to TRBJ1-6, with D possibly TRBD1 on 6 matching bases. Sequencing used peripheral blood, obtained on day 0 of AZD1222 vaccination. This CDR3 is CSASLTGNPNSPLHF. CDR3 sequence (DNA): TGCAGTGCTAGTCTGACAGGAAACCCTAATTCACCCCTCCACTTT.